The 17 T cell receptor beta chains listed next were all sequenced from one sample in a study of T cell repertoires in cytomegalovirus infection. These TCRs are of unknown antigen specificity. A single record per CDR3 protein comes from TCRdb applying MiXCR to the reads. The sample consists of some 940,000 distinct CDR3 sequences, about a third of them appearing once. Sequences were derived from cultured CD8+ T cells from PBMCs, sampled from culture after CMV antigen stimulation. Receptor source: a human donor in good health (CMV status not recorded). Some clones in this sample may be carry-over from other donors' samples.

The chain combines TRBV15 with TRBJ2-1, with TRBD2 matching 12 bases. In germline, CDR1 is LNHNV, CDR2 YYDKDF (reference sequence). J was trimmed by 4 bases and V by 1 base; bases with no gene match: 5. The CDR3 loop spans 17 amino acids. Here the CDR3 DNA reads TGTGCCACCAGCAGAGCTCCTAGCGGGGGGGATTACAATGAGCAGTTCTTC. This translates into CATSRAPSGGDYNEQFF.

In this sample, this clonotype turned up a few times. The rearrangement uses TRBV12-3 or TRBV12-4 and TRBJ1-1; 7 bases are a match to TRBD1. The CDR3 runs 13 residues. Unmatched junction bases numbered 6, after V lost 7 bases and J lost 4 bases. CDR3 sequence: CASTLGQITEAFF. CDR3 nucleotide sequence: TGTGCCAGCACCTTGGGACAGATCACTGAAGCTTTCTTT.

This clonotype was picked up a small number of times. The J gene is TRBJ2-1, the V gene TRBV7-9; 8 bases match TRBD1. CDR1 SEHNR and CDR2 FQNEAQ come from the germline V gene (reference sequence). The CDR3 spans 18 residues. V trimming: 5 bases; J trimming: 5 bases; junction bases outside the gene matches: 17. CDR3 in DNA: TGTGCCAGCAGCCCCCCCGTAAGAAGAACAGGGGGTCACAATGAGCAGTTCTTC. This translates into CASSPPVRRTGGHNEQFF.

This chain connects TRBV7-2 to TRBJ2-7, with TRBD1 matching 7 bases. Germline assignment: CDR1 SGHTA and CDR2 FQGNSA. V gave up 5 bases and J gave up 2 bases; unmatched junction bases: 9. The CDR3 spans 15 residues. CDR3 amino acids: CASSPYGQATYEQYV. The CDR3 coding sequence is TGTGCCAGCAGCCCGTACGGACAGGCGACCTACGAGCAGTACGTC.

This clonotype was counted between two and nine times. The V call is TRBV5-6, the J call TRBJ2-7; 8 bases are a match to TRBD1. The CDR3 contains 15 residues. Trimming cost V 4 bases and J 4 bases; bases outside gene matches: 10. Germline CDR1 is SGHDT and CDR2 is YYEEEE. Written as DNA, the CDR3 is TGTGCCAGCAGCCTGGGGACAGGAACCGAATACGAGCAGTACGTC. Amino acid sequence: CASSLGTGTEYEQYV.

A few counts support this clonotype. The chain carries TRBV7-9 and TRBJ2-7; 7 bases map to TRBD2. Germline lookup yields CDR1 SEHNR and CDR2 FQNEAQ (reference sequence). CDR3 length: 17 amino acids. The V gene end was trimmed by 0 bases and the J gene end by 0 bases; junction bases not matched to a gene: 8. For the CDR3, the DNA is TGTGCCAGCAGCTTAGCGGTCCAGCGGGGCCCCTCCTACGAGCAGTACTTC. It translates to CASSLAVQRGPSYEQYF.

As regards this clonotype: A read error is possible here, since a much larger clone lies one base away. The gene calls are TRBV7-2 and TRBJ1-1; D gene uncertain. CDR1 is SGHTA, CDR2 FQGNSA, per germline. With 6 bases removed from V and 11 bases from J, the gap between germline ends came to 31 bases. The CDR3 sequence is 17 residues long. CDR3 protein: CASRKTLGIGGRMEAFF. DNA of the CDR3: TGTGCCAGCAGGAAGACTTTGGGGATCGGTGGTAGAATGGAGGCTTTCTTT.

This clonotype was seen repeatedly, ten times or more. Here the CDR3 reads CASSSGFSYEQYF. CDR3 in DNA: TGTGCCAGCAGCTCAGGGTTCTCCTACGAGCAGTACTTC. The chain links TRBV6-6 to TRBJ2-7, with D maybe TRBD1 (5 bases). Germline CDR1 and CDR2: MNHNY and SVGAGI (reference sequence). This CDR3 spans 13 amino acids. Trimming cost V 6 bases and J 0 bases, with 9 bases left between them.

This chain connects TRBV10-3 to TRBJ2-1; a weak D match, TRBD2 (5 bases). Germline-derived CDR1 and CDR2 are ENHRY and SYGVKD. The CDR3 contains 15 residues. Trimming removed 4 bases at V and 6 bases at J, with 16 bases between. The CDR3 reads CAISASEALRNEQFF. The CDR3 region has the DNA TGTGCCATCAGTGCGTCGGAGGCCCTCCGCAATGAGCAGTTCTTC.

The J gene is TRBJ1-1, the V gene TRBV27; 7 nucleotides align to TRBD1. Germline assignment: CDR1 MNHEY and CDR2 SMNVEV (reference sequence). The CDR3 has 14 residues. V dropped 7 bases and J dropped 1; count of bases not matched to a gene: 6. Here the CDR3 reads CASNSRGGNTEAFF. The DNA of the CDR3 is TGTGCCAGCAATTCCAGGGGGGGGAACACTGAAGCTTTCTTT.

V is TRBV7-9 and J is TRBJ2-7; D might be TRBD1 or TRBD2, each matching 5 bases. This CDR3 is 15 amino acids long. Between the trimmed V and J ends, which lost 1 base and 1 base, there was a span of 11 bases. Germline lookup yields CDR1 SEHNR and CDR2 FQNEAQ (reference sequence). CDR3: CASSLDWGGSYEQYF. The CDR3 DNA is TGTGCCAGCAGCTTAGATTGGGGCGGGTCCTACGAGCAGTACTTC.

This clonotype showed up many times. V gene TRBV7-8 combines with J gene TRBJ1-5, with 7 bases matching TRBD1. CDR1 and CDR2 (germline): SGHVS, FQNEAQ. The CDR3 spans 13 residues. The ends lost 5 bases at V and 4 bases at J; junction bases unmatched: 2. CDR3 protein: CASSQGQNQPQHF. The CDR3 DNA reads TGTGCCAGCAGCCAGGGACAGAATCAGCCCCAGCATTTT.

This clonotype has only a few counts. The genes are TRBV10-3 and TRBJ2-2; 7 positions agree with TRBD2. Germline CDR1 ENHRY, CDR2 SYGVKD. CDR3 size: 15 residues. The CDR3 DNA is TGTGCATCCGGAAGGGAGGGAGATTACACCGGGGAGCTGTTTTTT. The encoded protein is CASGREGDYTGELFF.

The CDR3 DNA follows: TGTGCCAGCCATCAGGGGGGCGAGCAGTACGTC. Translated: CASHQGGEQYV. V and J are TRBV6-5 and TRBJ2-7; D possibly corresponds to TRBD1 (7 bases). The length of the CDR3 is 11 residues. Germline V CDR1 and CDR2: MNHEY, SVGAGI. V lost 8 bases and J 6 bases, leaving 11 bases between the germline ends.

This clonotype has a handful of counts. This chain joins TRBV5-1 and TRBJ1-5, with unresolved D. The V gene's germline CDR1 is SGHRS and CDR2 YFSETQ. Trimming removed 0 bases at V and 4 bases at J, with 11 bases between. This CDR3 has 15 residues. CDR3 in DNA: TGCGCCAGCAGCTTGGGAGCACAGCCAAATCAGCCCCAGCATTTT. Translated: CASSLGAQPNQPQHF.

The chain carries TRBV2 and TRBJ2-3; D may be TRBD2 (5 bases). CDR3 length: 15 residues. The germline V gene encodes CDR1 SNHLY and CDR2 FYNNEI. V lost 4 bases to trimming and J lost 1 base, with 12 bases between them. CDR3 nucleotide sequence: TGTGCCAGCAGTGGTGAGGGAACAGGCACAGATACGCAGTATTTT. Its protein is CASSGEGTGTDTQYF.

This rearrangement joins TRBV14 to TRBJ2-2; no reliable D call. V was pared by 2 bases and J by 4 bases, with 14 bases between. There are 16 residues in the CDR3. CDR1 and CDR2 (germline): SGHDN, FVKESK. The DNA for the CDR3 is TGTGCCAGCAGCCAATACCGAGCTCCGGTCACCGGGGAGCTGTTTTTT. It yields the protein CASSQYRAPVTGELFF.